These 19 T cell receptor beta chains originate from one sample sequenced in a study of glioma-infiltrating T cells (dated by TCRdb to 2016 to 2017). Sequencing was performed on an Illumina MiSeq. The iRepertoire nested amplicon-rescue multiplex PCR (arm-PCR) platform was used to amplify TCR alpha and beta CDR3 regions from RNA. Using fastp at Q25 and MiXCR, TCRdb reprocessed the public reads and kept productive beta chains. Every entry covers one CDR3 protein and lists the most common genes and DNA from its rows. This sample gives under 200,000 distinct CDR3 sequences in total; around 40% of them show up just once. In total, the top ten clones hold 5.2% of the sample. Material for sequencing was glioma tissue, nonneoplastic brain tissue, or PBMCs (not recorded which). Every receptor here comes from a human donor with low-grade glioma or glioblastoma, undergoing nonglioma brain surgery, or in good health (not recorded which).

This clonotype was counted a few times. The J gene is TRBJ1-1, the V gene TRBV3-1, with D tentatively TRBD1 (6 bases). This CDR3 has 17 residues. V lost 0 bases and J 4 bases, leaving 18 bases between the germline ends. In germline, CDR1 is LGHDT, CDR2 YNNKEL (reference sequence). Written as DNA, the CDR3 is TGTGCCAGCAGCCAAGATTTAGGGGGGCGCGGTAGCACTGAAGCTTTCTTT. Amino acids: CASSQDLGGRGSTEAFF.

This clonotype was detected ten times or more. The V gene is TRBV29-1, the J gene TRBJ2-5; unclear D gene. There are 11 residues in the CDR3. Trimming stripped 7 bases from V and 6 bases from J, with 12 bases between. The germline V gene encodes CDR1 SQVTM and CDR2 ANQGSEA. CDR3 loop: CSATPGQTQYF. CDR3 DNA sequence: TGCAGCGCTACCCCGGGCCAGACCCAGTACTTC.

The chain combines TRBV10-3 with TRBJ2-1; 12 nucleotides line up with TRBD2. Gene TRBJ2-7 matches the end of the DNA better, so the J call may be wrong. The CDR3 spans 14 residues. Germline assignment: CDR1 ENHRY and CDR2 SYGVKD. The CDR3, as DNA: TGTGCCATCAGTGAGTCGACTAGCGGGAGTTGGCAGTACTTC. It specifies CAISESTSGSWQYF.

This clonotype was seen a few times. The V call is TRBV18, the J call TRBJ2-3; possible D gene TRBD2, 6 bases. With 4 bases removed from V and 0 bases from J, the gap between germline ends came to 14 bases. This CDR3 is built from 16 residues. The germline V gene encodes CDR1 KGHSH and CDR2 LQKENI. CDR3 sequence reads: CASSRGRSGSTDTQYF. CDR3 bases: TGTGCCAGCTCACGAGGGCGGAGCGGGAGCACAGATACGCAGTATTTT.

This clonotype was seen repeatedly, ten times or more. The rearrangement joins TRBV6-1 to TRBJ2-3, with 8 bases lining up with TRBD2. J gave up 4 bases and V 3 bases, and 6 bases lay outside the gene matches. The CDR3 spans 15 residues. Germline-derived CDR1 and CDR2 are MNHNS and SASEGT. Here the CDR3 reads CASSESGSGADTQYF. The CDR3 DNA follows: TGTGCCAGCAGTGAGAGCGGGAGCGGTGCAGATACGCAGTATTTT.

Note on this clonotype: One end of the junction does not line up with germline, which may come from a read error. The rearrangement joins TRBV28 to TRBJ2-5; D assignment may be TRBD1 or TRBD2 (5 bases each). The length of the CDR3 is 16 residues. Germline CDR1 is MDHEN and CDR2 is SYDVKM. The CDR3 sequence is CASKGTLARVSETKYF. The CDR3 nucleotides read TGTGCCAGTAAGGGGACCCTCGCAAGAGTTTCGGAGACCAAGTACTTC.

This clonotype was observed a handful of times. This chain uses TRBV4-1 with TRBJ2-1; 12 bases align to TRBD2. V shed 4 bases and J 8 bases; nucleotides not matched to a gene: 6. The CDR3 covers 15 residues. Germline lookup yields CDR1 MGHRA and CDR2 YSYEKL. The CDR3 bases are TGCGCCAGCAGCCCGACTAGCGGGAGTGGCTATGAGCAGTTCTTC. Translation gives CASSPTSGSGYEQFF.

In regard to this clonotype: This may arise from a read error, as a much more abundant clone is one base away. The chain employs TRBV25-1 and TRBJ2-7; possible D gene TRBD2, 6 bases. The CDR3 has 17 amino acids. Germline assignment: CDR1 MGHDK and CDR2 SYGVNS. Trimming stripped 5 bases from V and 6 bases from J, with 26 bases between. CDR3 sequence (DNA): TGTGCCAGCAGTCCATTTGGCTGGAGGGAGAGGGAGAGCGAGCAGTACTTC. Its protein is CASSPFGWRERESEQYF.

This clonotype occurred a few times. This may come from a read error, since a much larger clone is one base off. CDR3 sequence reads: CASSSLRTGGEPQHF. The CDR3 DNA reads TGTGCCAGCAGTTCACTCAGGACCGGGGGGGAGCCCCAGCATTTT. The chain links TRBV6-1 to TRBJ1-5; D possibly corresponds to TRBD1 (5 bases). Germline-derived CDR1 and CDR2 are MNHNS and SASEGT. With 5 bases removed from V and 8 bases from J, the gap between germline ends came to 19 bases. The CDR3 spans 15 residues.

As to this clonotype: This clone may be a read error of a much larger clone one base away. The rearrangement links TRBV3-1 to TRBJ2-1; possible D gene TRBD1, 5 bases. Between the trimmed V and J ends, which lost 4 bases and 9 bases, there was a span of 13 bases. The germline V gene encodes CDR1 LGHDT and CDR2 YNNKEL (reference sequence). The CDR3 spans 13 residues. In DNA form, the CDR3 reads TGTGCCAGCAGCCTAAACAGGTGTACTGAGCAGTTCTTC. It is translated as CASSLNRCTEQFF.

There are many counts of this clonotype. The CDR3 sequence: CASSLLYHEQYF. CDR3 nucleotide sequence: TGTGCCAGCAGCTTATTGTACCACGAGCAGTACTTC. This sequence joins TRBV7-2 and TRBJ2-7; D is ambiguous. The V gene lost 2 bases and the J gene lost 5 bases, with 7 bases spanning the gap. Germline V CDR1 and CDR2: SGHTA, FQGNSA. The CDR3 extends over 12 amino acids.

This clonotype was observed many times. The chain couples TRBV27 to TRBJ2-7; the match to TRBD1 covers 9 bases. The CDR3 covers 16 residues. Germline lookup yields CDR1 MNHEY and CDR2 SMNVEV (reference sequence). V shed 8 bases, J shed 6 bases, and the junction held 17 bases outside the gene matches. CDR3 DNA sequence: TGTGCCAGCTCCGCCGGGGGACAGGGAATATTCGGCGAGCAGTACTTC. This codes for CASSAGGQGIFGEQYF.

Note on this clonotype: The junction and the germline gene differ at one end; a read error may be behind it. V is TRBV20-1 and J is TRBJ2-1; 12 positions match TRBD2. Per the germline V gene, CDR1 is DFQATT and CDR2 is SNEGSKA (reference sequence). The CDR3 totals 16 residues. The CDR3: CNAKFPGTSGHNEQFF. The CDR3, as DNA: TGCAATGCTAAATTCCCAGGGACTAGCGGGCACAATGAGCAGTTCTTC.

Here the CDR3 DNA reads TGTGCCAGTCGGGGCTTCTACAATGAGCAGTTCTTC. It yields the protein CASRGFYNEQFF. The chain employs TRBV19 and TRBJ2-1, with D perhaps given as TRBD1 or TRBD2 (5 bases each). Germline CDR1 is LNHDA and CDR2 is SQIVND (reference sequence). The CDR3 spans 12 residues. Trimming shortened V by 8 bases and J by 3 bases, and 8 bases separated the two germline ends. Combining the CDR3 with reference TRBV19 and TRBJ2-1 gives the whole variable domain DGGITQSPKYLFRKEGQNVTLSCEQNLNHDAMYWYRQDPGQGLRLIYYSQIVNDFQKGDIAEGYSVSREKKESFPLTVTSAQKNPTAFYLCASRGFYNEQFFGPGTRLTVL.

Turning to this clonotype: It may be a read error: a sequence one base away is much more abundant. This rearrangement joins TRBV20-1 to TRBJ2-5; D might be TRBD2 (5 bases). V lost 3 bases and J 1 base, leaving 12 bases between the germline ends. CDR3 length equals 14 residues. CDR1 and CDR2 from the germline V gene are DFQATT and SNEGSKA (reference sequence). CDR3 in amino acids: CSARAGNPQETQYF. DNA of the CDR3: TGCAGTGCTAGGGCGGGTAATCCCCAAGAGACCCAGTACTTC.

There are many counts of this clonotype. The rearrangement links TRBV28 to TRBJ1-3; D uncertain. Per germline, CDR1 MDHEN and CDR2 SYDVKM. The V gene lost 2 bases and the J gene lost 0 bases, with 8 bases spanning the gap. There are 15 residues in the CDR3. CDR3 region: CASSLPEVSGNTIYF. Here the CDR3 DNA reads TGTGCCAGCAGTTTACCGGAGGTCTCTGGAAACACCATATATTTT.

This clonotype appeared many times. The chain carries TRBV20-1 and TRBJ2-1; D unclear. CDR3 length: 13 residues. V lost 8 bases to trimming and J lost 0 bases, with 11 bases between them. CDR1 DFQATT and CDR2 SNEGSKA come from the germline V gene (reference sequence). The CDR3 loop is CSRSVSSYNEQFF. The CDR3 region has the DNA TGCAGTCGTTCGGTTAGCTCCTACAATGAGCAGTTCTTC.

With respect to this clonotype: This could be a read error, since a much larger clone is one nucleotide away. The gene calls are TRBV3-1 and TRBJ2-1; D not resolved. CDR1 LGHDT and CDR2 YNNKEL come from the germline V gene (reference sequence). Trimming removed 2 bases from V and 4 bases from J, with 6 bases in between. The CDR3 spans 13 residues. This chain's CDR3 is CASSQQGYNEQFF. In DNA, the CDR3 is TGTGCCAGCAGCCAACAAGGGTACAATGAGCAGTTCTTC.

A word on this clonotype: Sequence at one end of the junction differs from germline and may be a read error. The rearrangement links TRBV19 to TRBJ1-5, with 7 bases aligning to TRBD1. The CDR3 sequence is 15 residues long. Germline V gene data show CDR1 as LNHDA and CDR2 as SQIVND (reference sequence). The CDR3, as DNA: TGTGACAGTGTAAGCGGGGACCTTCGGGGACAGACCCAGCATTTT. As protein: CDSVSGDLRGQTQHF.